What follows are 4 T cell receptor beta chains derived from one specimen sequenced in a study of human T cells and chemical hapten exposure. TCRdb passed the 5' RACE reads through MiXCR, listing each CDR3 protein once. This table has tens of thousands of distinct CDR3 sequences, around a sixth appearing once. Unfractionated whole blood was the source of the extracted total RNA. These receptors all come from a female donor in good health.

The chain links TRBV18 to TRBJ2-2; D perhaps matches TRBD1 (6 bases). Trimming removed 3 bases from V and 1 base from J, with 12 bases in between. The CDR3 is 16 amino acids. Germline CDR1 KGHSH, CDR2 LQKENI. CDR3 DNA: TGTGCCAGCTCACCCACAGGGAGTGGGAACACCGGGGAGCTGTTTTTT. It yields the protein CASSPTGSGNTGELFF.

Concerning this clonotype itself: A much larger clone is a single base away; this may be a read error. The CDR3 ends on some other residue instead of the conserved phenylalanine or tryptophan, so this is likely a read error. This chain joins TRBV5-5 and TRBJ1-2; D perhaps matches TRBD1 (6 bases). In germline, CDR1 is SGHKS, CDR2 YYEKEE (reference sequence). The CDR3 covers 14 residues. V gave up 0 bases and J gave up 8 bases, with 14 bases separating them. The CDR3 loop is CASSLELPGAGYTY. CDR3 nucleotide sequence: TGTGCCAGCAGCTTGGAGTTACCAGGGGCCGGCTACACCTAC.

This clonotype was picked up a small number of times. This chain connects TRBV4-1 to TRBJ2-7, with 8 nucleotides matching TRBD1. The CDR3 spans 14 residues. Unmatched junction bases numbered 5, after V lost 4 bases and J lost 3 bases. Germline assignment: CDR1 MGHRA and CDR2 YSYEKL. The CDR3 DNA follows: TGCGCCAGCAGCCTCACAGGGGGTTTCTACGAGCAGTACTTC. This encodes CASSLTGGFYEQYF.

This clonotype was recorded a few times. The CDR3 DNA sequence: TGTGCCAGCAGTTCAAAGGGGACAGGAAAAACTGAAGCTTTCTTT. Protein: CASSSKGTGKTEAFF. V and J are TRBV28 and TRBJ1-1, with TRBD1 identical over 8 bases. The V gene's germline CDR1 is MDHEN and CDR2 SYDVKM. V lost 4 bases and J lost 5; bases outside the gene matches: 9. CDR3 length: 15 amino acids.